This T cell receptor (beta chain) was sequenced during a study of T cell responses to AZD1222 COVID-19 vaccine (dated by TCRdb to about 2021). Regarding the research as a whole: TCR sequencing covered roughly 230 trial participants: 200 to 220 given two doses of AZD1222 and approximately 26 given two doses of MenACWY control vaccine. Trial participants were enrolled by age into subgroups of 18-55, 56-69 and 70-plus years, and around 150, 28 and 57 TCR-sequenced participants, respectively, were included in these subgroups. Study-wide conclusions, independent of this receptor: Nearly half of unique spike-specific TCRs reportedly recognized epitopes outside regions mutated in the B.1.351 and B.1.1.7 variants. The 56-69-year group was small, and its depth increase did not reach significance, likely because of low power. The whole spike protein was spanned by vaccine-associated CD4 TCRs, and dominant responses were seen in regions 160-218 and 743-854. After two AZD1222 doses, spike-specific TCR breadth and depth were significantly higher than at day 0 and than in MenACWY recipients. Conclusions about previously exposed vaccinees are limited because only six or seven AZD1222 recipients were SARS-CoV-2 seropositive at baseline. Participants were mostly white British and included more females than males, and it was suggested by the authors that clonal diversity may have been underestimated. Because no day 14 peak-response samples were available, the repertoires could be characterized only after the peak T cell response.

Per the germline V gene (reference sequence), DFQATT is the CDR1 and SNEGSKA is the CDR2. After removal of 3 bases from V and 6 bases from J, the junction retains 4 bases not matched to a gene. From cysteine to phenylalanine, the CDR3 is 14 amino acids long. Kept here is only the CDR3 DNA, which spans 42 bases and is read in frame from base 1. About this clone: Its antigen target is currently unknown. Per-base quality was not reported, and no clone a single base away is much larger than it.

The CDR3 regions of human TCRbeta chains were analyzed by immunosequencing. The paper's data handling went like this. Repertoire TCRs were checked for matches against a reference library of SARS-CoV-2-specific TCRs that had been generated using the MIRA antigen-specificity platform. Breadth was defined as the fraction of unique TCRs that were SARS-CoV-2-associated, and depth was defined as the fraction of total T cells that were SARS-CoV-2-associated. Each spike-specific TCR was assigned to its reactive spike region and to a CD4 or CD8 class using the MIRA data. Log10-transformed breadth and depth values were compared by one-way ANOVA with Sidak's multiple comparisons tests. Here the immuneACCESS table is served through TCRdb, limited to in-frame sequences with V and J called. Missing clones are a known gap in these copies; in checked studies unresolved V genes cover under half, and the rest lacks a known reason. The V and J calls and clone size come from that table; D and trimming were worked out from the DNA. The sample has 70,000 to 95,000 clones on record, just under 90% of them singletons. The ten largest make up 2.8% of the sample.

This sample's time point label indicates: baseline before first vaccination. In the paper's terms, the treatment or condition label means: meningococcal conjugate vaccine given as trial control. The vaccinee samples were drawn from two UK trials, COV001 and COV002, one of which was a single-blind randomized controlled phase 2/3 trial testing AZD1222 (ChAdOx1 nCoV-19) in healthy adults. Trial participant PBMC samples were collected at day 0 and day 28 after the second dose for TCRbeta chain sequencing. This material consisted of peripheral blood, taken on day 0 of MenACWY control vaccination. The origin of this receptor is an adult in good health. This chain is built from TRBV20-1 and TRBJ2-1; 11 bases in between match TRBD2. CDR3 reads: CSASSGGALNEQFF. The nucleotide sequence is TGCAGTGCTAGTAGCGGGGGGGCCCTCAATGAGCAGTTCTTC.